A single sample is the source of the 29 T cell receptor beta chains below, sequenced in a study of radiation and T cells in renal cell carcinoma. As to time point: baseline pretreatment blood. Regarding treatment: 15 Gy SBRT to primary tumor, nephrectomy 4 weeks later. Clones were read by immunoSEQ multiplex PCR, and TCRdb kept only the in-frame ones, dropping some. The sample consists of 140,000 to 150,000 clones, about 85% of them appearing once. The input for sequencing was blood, taken from a patient whose treatment included radiotherapy and nephrectomy. The receptors shown here come from a woman in her 70s with renal cell carcinoma.

The chain joins TRBV4-1 to TRBJ1-6, with 7 bases lining up with TRBD1. V was pared by 0 bases and J by 7 bases, with 9 bases of the junction left unmatched. Germline V gene data show CDR1 as MGHRA and CDR2 as YSYEKL. The CDR3 is 17 amino acids. The CDR3 bases are TGCGCCAGCAGCCAAGACTCGACAGGGACTAGCAATTCACCCCTCCACTTT. Amino acid sequence: CASSQDSTGTSNSPLHF.

This clone was seen just once. The chain recombines TRBV19 with TRBJ1-5; D is possibly TRBD1 (6 bases). Germline-derived CDR1 and CDR2 are LNHDA and SQIVND (reference sequence). CDR3 length: 17 residues. Trimming removed 5 bases from V and 2 bases from J, with 19 bases in between. CDR3 sequence (DNA): TGTGCCAGTAGTGACAACAGGGCATATAGTGGCAATCAGCCCCAGCATTTT. Translated, it gives CASSDNRAYSGNQPQHF.

Turning to this clone: In the same sample, other DNA sequences code for this CDR3. The chain combines TRBV9 with TRBJ2-3, with a tentative D call TRBD2 (7 bases). The V gene lost 2 bases and the J gene lost 1 base, with 11 bases spanning the gap. The germline V gene encodes CDR1 SGDLS and CDR2 YYNGEE. The CDR3 spans 15 residues. CDR3 sequence: CASSVRGGGTDTQYF. The CDR3 DNA follows: TGTGCCAGCAGCGTCAGAGGGGGGGGCACAGATACGCAGTATTTT.

The rearrangement joins TRBV6-6 to TRBJ1-1; 11 bases map to TRBD1. The germline V gene encodes CDR1 MNHNY and CDR2 SVGAGI (reference sequence). The CDR3 length is 15 residues. J lost 8 bases, V lost 4 bases, and 9 bases had no gene match. The CDR3 nucleotides are TGTGCCAGCAGTTTCTCCGGACAGGGGGCCTTCGAAGCTTTCTTT. This sequence encodes CASSFSGQGAFEAFF.

V and J are TRBV7-2 and TRBJ2-5; no clear D gene. Germline V gene data show CDR1 as SGHTA and CDR2 as FQGNSA. The CDR3 is 13 amino acids. The ends were cut back, 5 bases at V and 5 bases at J, with 12 bases in the middle. The CDR3 nucleotides are TGTGCCAGCAGCACCAATAGCCGGGAGACCCAGTACTTC. Its translation: CASSTNSRETQYF.

The chain has TRBV19 and TRBJ1-5; D is uncertain. This CDR3 comprises 13 residues. Deletions cut 10 bases from V and 2 bases from J, with 12 bases between. Germline lookup yields CDR1 LNHDA and CDR2 SQIVND (reference sequence). The CDR3 protein is CAISLDGNQPQHF. CDR3 DNA: TGTGCCATATCGTTGGACGGCAATCAGCCCCAGCATTTT.

The chain employs TRBV2 and TRBJ1-6, with D maybe TRBD1 (6 bases). Germline CDR1 and CDR2: SNHLY and FYNNEI. The length of the CDR3 is 16 residues. The ends were cut back, 6 bases at V and 5 bases at J, with 17 bases in the middle. The CDR3 loop reads CASRRTASLNNSPLHF. The DNA of the CDR3 is TGTGCCAGCAGGAGGACAGCCTCCCTCAATAATTCACCCCTCCACTTT.

This clone was counted a few times. This chain connects TRBV6-5 to TRBJ1-1, with TRBD1 matching 9 bases. The germline V gene has CDR1 MNHEY and CDR2 SVGAGI. The J segment lost 3 bases and the V segment lost 4 bases, leaving 3 bases of the junction unmatched. This CDR3 region has 14 residues. The CDR3 DNA follows: TGTGCCAGCAGTTCACAGGGGGCGGACACTGAAGCTTTCTTT. It is translated as CASSSQGADTEAFF.

The chain couples TRBV19 to TRBJ1-3; D gene ambiguous. V was cut by 3 bases and J by 0 bases, with 9 bases left in between. The CDR3 covers 15 residues. Germline CDR1 is LNHDA and CDR2 is SQIVND (reference sequence). The CDR3 sequence is CASSMAGLSGNTIYF. DNA of the CDR3: TGTGCCAGTAGTATGGCGGGCCTCTCTGGAAACACCATATATTTT.

The gene calls are TRBV19 and TRBJ1-2, with a possible D match to TRBD1 (6 bases). V lost 4 bases and J 4 bases, leaving 13 bases between the germline ends. The length of the CDR3 is 14 residues. CDR1 LNHDA and CDR2 SQIVND come from the germline V gene (reference sequence). The CDR3 spells CASSRRTELYGYTF. The CDR3 DNA reads TGTGCCAGTAGTAGGAGGACAGAACTCTATGGCTACACCTTC. Filled out from reference TRBV19 and TRBJ1-2, the complete variable domain reads DGGITQSPKYLFRKEGQNVTLSCEQNLNHDAMYWYRQDPGQGLRLIYYSQIVNDFQKGDIAEGYSVSREKKESFPLTVTSAQKNPTAFYLCASSRRTELYGYTFGSGTRLTVV.

This clone was counted once. This sequence joins TRBV7-9 and TRBJ1-2, with D unclear. CDR3 length equals 13 residues. V shed 11 bases and J shed 2 bases, with 15 bases lying between them. The germline gives CDR1 SEHNR, CDR2 FQNEAQ (reference sequence). The CDR3 region has the DNA TGTGCCCATGGTGGGGATGAAAACTATGGCTACACCTTC. Translated, it gives CAHGGDENYGYTF.

The chain joins TRBV5-8 to TRBJ2-5; D possibly corresponds to TRBD2 (6 bases). The CDR3 consists of 16 residues. V dropped 4 bases and J dropped 5 bases, with 21 bases sitting between them. Germline V lookup: CDR1 SGHTS, CDR2 YDEGEE. The CDR3 DNA follows: TGTGCCAGCAGCCCTAGGGACTTCCCGATAGGGGAGACCCAGTACTTC. This sequence encodes CASSPRDFPIGETQYF.

This chain joins TRBV4-3 and TRBJ2-2; 9 positions agree with TRBD2. The J segment lost 4 bases and the V segment lost 1 base, leaving 16 bases of the junction unmatched. This CDR3 region has 20 residues. Per germline, CDR1 LGHNA and CDR2 YSLEER. CDR3 loop: CASSQASLALAGRPTGELFF. The CDR3 DNA reads as TGCGCCAGCAGCCAAGCTAGTTTGGCGCTAGCGGGGAGGCCCACCGGGGAGCTGTTTTTT.

The chain has TRBV30 and TRBJ2-4, with TRBD2 as a possible D gene (6 bases). The CDR3 covers 15 residues. Trimming left V 0 bases short and J 7 bases short, with 16 bases between. CDR1 is GTSNPN, CDR2 SVGIG, per germline (reference sequence). The CDR3 region is CAWSVLAGSGNIQYF. CDR3 sequence (DNA): TGTGCCTGGAGTGTACTGGCGGGGTCTGGGAACATTCAGTACTTC.

CDR3 sequence reads: CASSLDTRGEQYF. CDR3 nucleotide sequence: TGTGCCAGCAGCTTGGACACTAGAGGCGAGCAGTACTTC. The genes are TRBV5-6 and TRBJ2-7, with D possibly being TRBD2 (5 bases). The germline V gene has CDR1 SGHDT and CDR2 YYEEEE. V dropped 0 bases and J dropped 6 bases, with 10 bases sitting between them. The CDR3 sequence is 13 residues long.

This chain links TRBV9 with TRBJ1-6, with 7 positions matching TRBD1. The germline CDR1 and CDR2 sequences are SGDLS and YYNGEE. Trimming cost V 3 bases and J 4 bases; bases outside gene matches: 4. This CDR3 comprises 15 residues. CDR3 amino acids: CASSDRQGYNSPLHF. As DNA, the CDR3 is TGTGCCAGCAGCGATCGACAGGGATATAATTCACCCCTCCACTTT.

The genes are TRBV5-1 and TRBJ2-3, with D possibly matching TRBD2 (6 bases). Per the germline V gene, CDR1 is SGHRS and CDR2 is YFSETQ. Trimming took 4 bases from V and 0 from J, leaving 12 bases between them. This CDR3 is 15 amino acids long. This chain's CDR3 is CASSLIGGSTDTQYF. CDR3 DNA sequence: TGCGCCAGCAGCCTAATCGGGGGAAGCACAGATACGCAGTATTTT. The variable domain in full, with the rest retrieved from reference TRBV5-1 and TRBJ2-3, is KAGVTQTPRYLIKTRGQQVTLSCSPISGHRSVSWYQQTPGQGLQFLFEYFSETQRNKGNFPGRFSGRQFSNSRSEMNVSTLELGDSALYLCASSLIGGSTDTQYFGPGTRLTVL.

This rearrangement joins TRBV28 to TRBJ2-7; 10 bases fit TRBD2. With V trimmed by 6 bases and J by 2 bases, 4 bases remained unmatched. CDR3 size: 14 residues. CDR1 and CDR2 (germline): MDHEN, SYDVKM. The CDR3 coding sequence is TGTGCCAGCAGGAGCGGGGGGGCCACCTACGAGCAGTACTTC. Residues: CASRSGGATYEQYF.

The table lists this clone with a count of one. This rearrangement joins TRBV14 to TRBJ1-6; 8 bases align to TRBD1. Germline assignment: CDR1 SGHDN and CDR2 FVKESK. With V trimmed by 1 base and J by 7 bases, 3 bases remained unmatched. The CDR3 runs 15 residues. CDR3 sequence (DNA): TGTGCCAGCAGCCAAGGGACAGGGTTGAATTCACCCCTCCACTTT. Amino acid sequence: CASSQGTGLNSPLHF.

The V call is TRBV30, the J call TRBJ1-6, with a tentative D call TRBD1 (6 bases). This CDR3 comprises 16 residues. The ends were cut back, 8 bases at V and 2 bases at J, with 19 bases in the middle. Germline V gene lookup returns CDR1 GTSNPN and CDR2 SVGIG (reference sequence). Here the CDR3 DNA reads TGTGCCACCCACCTGGGGGGGGCCGCCTATAATTCACCCCTCCACTTT. Translation gives CATHLGGAAYNSPLHF.

The chain combines TRBV19 with TRBJ1-4, with D perhaps TRBD1 (5 bases). CDR3 length: 13 residues. CDR1 is LNHDA, CDR2 SQIVND, per germline (reference sequence). Deletions cut 4 bases from V and 5 bases from J, with 8 bases between. CDR3 DNA: TGTGCCAGTAGTAGGGGGTGGAATGAAAAACTGTTTTTT. Translation gives CASSRGWNEKLFF.

This clone appeared once. The CDR3 spells CASTSNYGYTF. CDR3 nucleotide sequence: TGTGCCAGTACCTCTAACTATGGCTACACCTTC. The rearrangement joins TRBV19 to TRBJ1-2; D gene unclear. V was clipped by 7 bases and J by 0 bases, with 3 bases between them. CDR3 length equals 11 residues. The germline V gene encodes CDR1 LNHDA and CDR2 SQIVND (reference sequence).

Only a few counts were recorded for this clone. J is TRBJ1-2 and V is TRBV7-2; 8 bases are a match to TRBD1. The V gene end was trimmed by 1 base and the J gene end by 12 bases; junction bases not matched to a gene: 7. The CDR3 loop spans 13 amino acids. CDR1 is SGHTA and CDR2 is FQGNSA in the germline V gene. For the CDR3, the DNA is TGTGCCAGCAGCTTAGAGTCTTCAGGGGGCCACACCTTC. Residues: CASSLESSGGHTF. Based on the CDR3 plus reference TRBV7-2 and TRBJ1-2, the full variable domain is GAGVSQSPSNKVTEKGKDVELRCDPISGHTALYWYRQSLGQGLEFLIYFQGNSAPDKSGLPSDRFSAERTGGSVSTLTIQRTQQEDSAVYLCASSLESSGGHTFGSGTRLTVV.

The table lists this clone with a count of one. This chain connects TRBV5-1 to TRBJ2-1, with D perhaps being TRBD1 or TRBD2 (7 bases each). In germline, CDR1 is SGHRS, CDR2 YFSETQ. Trimming took 3 bases from V and 8 from J, leaving 18 bases between them. This CDR3 is 15 amino acids long. CDR3 DNA sequence: TGCGCCAGCAGCTCCCAGCGGGGCCAGGGGGATGAGCAGTTCTTC. It codes for CASSSQRGQGDEQFF.

CDR3: CASSKGGRGANVLTF. Written as DNA, the CDR3 is TGTGCCAGCTCTAAAGGGGGCCGTGGGGCCAACGTCCTGACTTTC. The chain recombines TRBV18 with TRBJ2-6, with 7 positions matching TRBD1. V lost 6 bases and J lost 3; bases outside the gene matches: 5. CDR1 is KGHSH and CDR2 is LQKENI in the germline V gene. The CDR3 spans 15 residues.

This chain uses TRBV29-1 with TRBJ2-5; possibly TRBD2 for D (6 bases). Trimming removed 3 bases from V and 4 bases from J, with 15 bases in between. Germline lookup yields CDR1 SQVTM and CDR2 ANQGSEA. The length of the CDR3 is 14 residues. CDR3 sequence (DNA): TGCAGCGTTGAGGCAGGGACTTTGGGAGAGACCCAGTACTTC. It translates to CSVEAGTLGETQYF.

This clone was counted once. The chain has TRBV14 and TRBJ2-1; TRBD1 agrees at 7 bases. Germline assignment: CDR1 SGHDN and CDR2 FVKESK. The trim removed 0 bases at V and 0 bases at J, leaving 2 bases unmatched. This CDR3 has 16 amino acids. CDR3 amino acids: CASSQDWTGSYNEQFF. CDR3 DNA sequence: TGTGCCAGCAGCCAAGATTGGACAGGCTCCTACAATGAGCAGTTCTTC.

The chain links TRBV4-3 to TRBJ1-2; a weak D match, TRBD1 (6 bases). V was pared by 6 bases and J by 3 bases, with 14 bases between. This CDR3 contains 14 residues. Germline CDR1 and CDR2: LGHNA and YSLEER. CDR3 coding DNA: TGCGCCAGCAGGCCTGCAGGGGTGGACTATGGCTACACCTTC. Encoded protein: CASRPAGVDYGYTF.

This chain uses TRBV19 with TRBJ1-1; 9 bases are a match to TRBD1. V shed 5 bases, J shed 6 bases, and the junction held 10 bases outside the gene matches. Germline V gene lookup returns CDR1 LNHDA and CDR2 SQIVND (reference sequence). This CDR3 is 15 amino acids long. The DNA for the CDR3 is TGTGCCAGTAGTGCCCCGGGACAGGGAATATCTGAAGCTTTCTTT. Amino acid sequence: CASSAPGQGISEAFF.